This T cell receptor beta chain was identified in a study of shared clonotypes between healthy human individuals. Sequencing used immunoSEQ multiplex PCR; TCRdb keeps in-frame clones, though not all of them. The table records approximately 590,000 clones, around 95% of them present only once. Trimming stripped 1 base from V and 6 bases from J, with 13 bases between. This CDR3 is built from 14 residues. The V gene's germline CDR1 is SEHNR and CDR2 FQNEAQ (reference sequence). Points on this clone: The antigen is not known.

Terminally differentiated effector memory CD45RA+ cells were excluded from the naive CD8 cells, which were CD45RO-negative and positively selected for CCR7. Healthy HIV-negative adults without recent acute infections or vaccinations served as donors. Study-level findings and limits: Memory subsets had estimated richness that was generally smaller than that of naive subsets. In a handful of donors, approximately 5% of naive CD4 clonotypes appeared in common. Donors were few, which limited the genetic and exposure-history diversity represented.

This TCR was recovered from a woman in her 30s in good health. Sequences were obtained from naive CD8+ T cells sorted from blood. The V and J genes are TRBV7-9 and TRBJ2-7; D may be TRBD1 (6 bases). The chain's CDR3 is CASSLGGRGGEQYF. CDR3 in DNA: TGTGCCAGCAGCTTAGGCGGCAGGGGTGGCGAGCAGTACTTC.